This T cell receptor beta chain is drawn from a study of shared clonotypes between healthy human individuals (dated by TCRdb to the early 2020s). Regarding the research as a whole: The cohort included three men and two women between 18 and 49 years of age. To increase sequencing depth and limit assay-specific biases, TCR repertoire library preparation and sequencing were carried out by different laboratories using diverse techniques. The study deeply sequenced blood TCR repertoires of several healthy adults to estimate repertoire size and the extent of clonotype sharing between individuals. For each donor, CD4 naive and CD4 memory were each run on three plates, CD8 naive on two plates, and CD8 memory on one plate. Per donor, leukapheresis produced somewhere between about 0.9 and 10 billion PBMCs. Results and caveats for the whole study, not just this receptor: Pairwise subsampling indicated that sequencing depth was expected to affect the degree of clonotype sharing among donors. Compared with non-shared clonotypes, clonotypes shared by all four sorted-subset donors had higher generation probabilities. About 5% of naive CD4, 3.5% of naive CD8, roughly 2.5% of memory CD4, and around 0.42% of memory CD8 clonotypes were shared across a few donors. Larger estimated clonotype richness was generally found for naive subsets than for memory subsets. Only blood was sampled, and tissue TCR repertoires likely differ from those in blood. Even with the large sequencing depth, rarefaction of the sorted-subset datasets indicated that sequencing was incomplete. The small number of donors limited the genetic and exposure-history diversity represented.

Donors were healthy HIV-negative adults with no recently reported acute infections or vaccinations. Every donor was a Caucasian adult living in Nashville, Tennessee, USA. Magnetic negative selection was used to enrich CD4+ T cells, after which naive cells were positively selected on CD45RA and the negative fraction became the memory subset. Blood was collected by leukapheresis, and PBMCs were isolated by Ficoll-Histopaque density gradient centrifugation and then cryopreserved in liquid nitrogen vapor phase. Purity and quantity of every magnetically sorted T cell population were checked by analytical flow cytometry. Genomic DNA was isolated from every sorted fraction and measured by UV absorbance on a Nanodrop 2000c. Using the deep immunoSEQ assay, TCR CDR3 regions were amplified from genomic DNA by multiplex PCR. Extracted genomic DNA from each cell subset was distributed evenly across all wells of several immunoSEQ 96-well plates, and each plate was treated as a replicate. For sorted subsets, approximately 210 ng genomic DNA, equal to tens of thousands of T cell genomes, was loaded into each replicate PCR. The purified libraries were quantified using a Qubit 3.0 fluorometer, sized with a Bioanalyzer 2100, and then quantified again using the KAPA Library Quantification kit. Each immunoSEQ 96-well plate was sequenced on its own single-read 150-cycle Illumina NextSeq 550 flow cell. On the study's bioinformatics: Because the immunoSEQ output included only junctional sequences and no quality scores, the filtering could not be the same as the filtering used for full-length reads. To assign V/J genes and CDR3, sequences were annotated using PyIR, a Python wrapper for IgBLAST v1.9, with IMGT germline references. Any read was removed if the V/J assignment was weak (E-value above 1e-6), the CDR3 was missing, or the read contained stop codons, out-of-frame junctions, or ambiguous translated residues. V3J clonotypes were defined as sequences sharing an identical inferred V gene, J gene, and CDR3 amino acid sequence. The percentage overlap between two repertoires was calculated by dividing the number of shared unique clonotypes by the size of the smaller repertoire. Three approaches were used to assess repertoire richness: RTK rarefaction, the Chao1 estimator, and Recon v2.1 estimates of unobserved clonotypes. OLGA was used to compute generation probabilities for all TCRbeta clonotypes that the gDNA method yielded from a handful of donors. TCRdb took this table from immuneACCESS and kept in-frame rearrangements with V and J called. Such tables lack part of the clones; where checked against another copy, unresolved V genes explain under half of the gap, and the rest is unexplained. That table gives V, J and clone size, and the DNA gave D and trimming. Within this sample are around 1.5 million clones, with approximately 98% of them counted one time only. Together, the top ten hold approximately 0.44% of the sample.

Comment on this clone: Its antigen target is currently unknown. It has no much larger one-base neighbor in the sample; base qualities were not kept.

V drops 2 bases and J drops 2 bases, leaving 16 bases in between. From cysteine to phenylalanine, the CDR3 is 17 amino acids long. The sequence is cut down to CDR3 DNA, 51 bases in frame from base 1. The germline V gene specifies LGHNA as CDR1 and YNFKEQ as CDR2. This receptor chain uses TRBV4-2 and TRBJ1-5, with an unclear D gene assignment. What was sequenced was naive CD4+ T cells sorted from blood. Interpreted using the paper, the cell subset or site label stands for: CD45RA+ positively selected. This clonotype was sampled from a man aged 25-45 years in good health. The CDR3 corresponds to CASSQSPMGRGNQPQHF. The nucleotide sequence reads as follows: TGTGCCAGCAGCCAAAGCCCTATGGGGAGGGGCAATCAGCCCCAGCATTTT.